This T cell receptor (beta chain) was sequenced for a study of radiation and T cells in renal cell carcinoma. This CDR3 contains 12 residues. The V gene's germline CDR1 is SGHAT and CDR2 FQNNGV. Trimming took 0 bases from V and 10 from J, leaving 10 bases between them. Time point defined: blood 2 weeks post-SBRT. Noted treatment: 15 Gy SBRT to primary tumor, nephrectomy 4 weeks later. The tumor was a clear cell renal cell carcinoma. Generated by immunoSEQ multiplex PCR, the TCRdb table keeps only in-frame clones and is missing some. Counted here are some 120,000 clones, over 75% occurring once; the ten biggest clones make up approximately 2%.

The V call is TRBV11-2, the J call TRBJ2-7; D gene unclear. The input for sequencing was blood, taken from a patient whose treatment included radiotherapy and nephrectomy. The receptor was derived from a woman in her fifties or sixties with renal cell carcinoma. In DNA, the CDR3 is TGTGCCAGCAGCTTAGATAGGTGGCAACAGTACTTC. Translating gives CASSLDRWQQYF. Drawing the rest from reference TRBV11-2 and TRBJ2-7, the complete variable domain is EAGVAQSPRYKIIEKRQSVAFWCNPISGHATLYWYQQILGQGPKLLIQFQNNGVVDDSQLPKDRFSAERLKGVDSTLKIQPAKLEDSAVYLCASSLDRWQQYFGPGTRLTVT.